This T cell receptor (beta chain) originates from a study of shared clonotypes between healthy human individuals. Only in-frame clones appear in the TCRdb table, and some are missing; sequencing was by immunoSEQ multiplex PCR. Of 2 million to 3 million clones in the sample, 80% to 95% were seen once. This CDR3 has 15 residues. With V trimmed by 2 bases and J by 1 base, 4 bases remained unmatched. In germline, CDR1 is SNHLY, CDR2 FYNNEI. This TCR was sampled from a young man in good health. Some clones in this sample may be carry-over from other donors' samples. Sequencing input: naive CD4+ T cells from PBMCs. Subset here: CD45RA+ positively selected. This rearrangement joins TRBV2 to TRBJ2-5; 7 bases line up with TRBD1. The CDR3 protein is CASSENRGRQETQYF. The CDR3 region has the DNA TGTGCCAGCAGTGAAAACAGGGGCCGCCAAGAGACCCAGTACTTC.